The T cell receptor beta chain under discussion was sequenced for a study of neoadjuvant anti-PD-1 for oral cavity cancer. Across the whole study: Patients without progression got a fourth dose around day 43. Study-level findings and limits: TCR analyses covered only a few patients per response group. Pretreatment Treg/Th17 ratio correlated inversely with post-treatment tumor clonality.

Only in-frame clones appear in the TCRdb table, and some are missing; sequencing was by immunoSEQ multiplex PCR. Among some 71,000 clones listed, over 70% were seen once. About this clone itself: Antigen specificity is unknown.

V gave up 3 bases and J gave up 3 bases; unmatched junction bases: 3. The germline gives CDR1 MGHRA, CDR2 YSYEKL. The CDR3 is 14 residues long. The receptor was isolated from a person between 40 and 80 years old with oral cavity squamous cell carcinoma. The starting material was PBMCs, obtained before nivolumab (anti-PD-1) treatment. V and J are TRBV4-1 and TRBJ2-7; 9 bases match TRBD1. CDR3 sequence: CASSQPGQGYEQYF. CDR3 coding DNA: TGCGCCAGCAGCCAGCCGGGACAGGGCTACGAGCAGTACTTC.